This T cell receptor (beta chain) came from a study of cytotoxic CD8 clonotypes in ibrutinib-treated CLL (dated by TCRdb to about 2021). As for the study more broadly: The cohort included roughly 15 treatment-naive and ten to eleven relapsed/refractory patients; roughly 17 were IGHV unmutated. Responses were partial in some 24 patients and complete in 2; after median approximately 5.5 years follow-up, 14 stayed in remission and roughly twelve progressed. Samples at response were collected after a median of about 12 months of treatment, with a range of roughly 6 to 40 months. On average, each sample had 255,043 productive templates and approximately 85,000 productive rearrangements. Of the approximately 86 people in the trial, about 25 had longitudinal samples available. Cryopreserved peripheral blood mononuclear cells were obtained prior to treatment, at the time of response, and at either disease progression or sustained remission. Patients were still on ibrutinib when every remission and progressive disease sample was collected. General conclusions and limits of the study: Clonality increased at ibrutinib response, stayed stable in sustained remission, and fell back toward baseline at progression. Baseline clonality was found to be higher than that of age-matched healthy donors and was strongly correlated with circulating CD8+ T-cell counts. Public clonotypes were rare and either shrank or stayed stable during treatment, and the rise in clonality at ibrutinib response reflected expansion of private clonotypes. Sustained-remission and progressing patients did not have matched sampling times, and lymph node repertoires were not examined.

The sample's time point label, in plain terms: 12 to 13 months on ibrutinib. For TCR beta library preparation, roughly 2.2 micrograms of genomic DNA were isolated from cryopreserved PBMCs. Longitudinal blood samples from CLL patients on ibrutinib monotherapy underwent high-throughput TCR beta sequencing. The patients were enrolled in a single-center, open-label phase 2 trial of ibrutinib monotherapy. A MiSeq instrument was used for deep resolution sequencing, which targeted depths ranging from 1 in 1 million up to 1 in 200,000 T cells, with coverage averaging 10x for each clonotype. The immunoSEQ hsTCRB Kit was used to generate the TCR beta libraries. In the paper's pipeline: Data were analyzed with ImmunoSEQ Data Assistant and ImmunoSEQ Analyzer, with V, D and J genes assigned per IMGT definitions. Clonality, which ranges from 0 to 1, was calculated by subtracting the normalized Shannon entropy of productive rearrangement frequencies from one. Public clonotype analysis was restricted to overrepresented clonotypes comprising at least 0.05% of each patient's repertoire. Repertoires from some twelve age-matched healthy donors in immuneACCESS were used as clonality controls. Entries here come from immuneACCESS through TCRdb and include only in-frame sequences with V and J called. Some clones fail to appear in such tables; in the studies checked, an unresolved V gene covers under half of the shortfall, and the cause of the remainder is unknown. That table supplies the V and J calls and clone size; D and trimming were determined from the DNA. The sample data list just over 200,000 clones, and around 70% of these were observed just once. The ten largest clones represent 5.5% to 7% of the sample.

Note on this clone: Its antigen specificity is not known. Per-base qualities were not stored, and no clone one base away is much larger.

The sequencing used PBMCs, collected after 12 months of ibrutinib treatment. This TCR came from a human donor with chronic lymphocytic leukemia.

The sequence in DNA is TGTGCCAGCAGAACTAGCGGGACGCGTCGCGAGCAGTACTTC. It is translated as CASRTSGTRREQYF. The V and J genes are TRBV7-2 and TRBJ2-7; the junction holds 10 bases that match TRBD2. V trim: 6 bases; J trim: 6 bases; unmatched bases: 8. Inclusive of the bounding cysteine and phenylalanine, the CDR3 is 14 residues long. Just CDR3 DNA is preserved here, 42 bases in frame from base 1. The germline V gene supplies CDR1 SGHTA and CDR2 FQGNSA.